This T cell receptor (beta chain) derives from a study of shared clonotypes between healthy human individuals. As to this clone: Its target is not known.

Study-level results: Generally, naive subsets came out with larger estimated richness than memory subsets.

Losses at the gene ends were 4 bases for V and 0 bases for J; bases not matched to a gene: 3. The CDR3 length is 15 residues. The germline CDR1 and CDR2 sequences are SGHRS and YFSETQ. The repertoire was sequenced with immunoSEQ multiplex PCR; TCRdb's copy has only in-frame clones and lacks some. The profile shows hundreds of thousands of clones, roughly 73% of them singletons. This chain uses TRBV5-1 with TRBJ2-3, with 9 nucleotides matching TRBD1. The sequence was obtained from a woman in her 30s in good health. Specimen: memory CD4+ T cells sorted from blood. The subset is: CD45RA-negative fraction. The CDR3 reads CASSRQGDSTDTQYF. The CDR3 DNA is TGCGCCAGCAGCCGACAGGGGGACAGCACAGATACGCAGTATTTT.